The clone carrying this T cell receptor delta chain was seen more than once but under ten times. TCRdb has a much larger clone's protein, which differs at residue 10 from the translation of this DNA, likely because of a read error; what is shown is the protein translated from the DNA. This sample is part of a study of gamma-delta chains in newborns, infants, children. The germline gives CDR1 GEAIGNYY, CDR2 EKD. The CDR3 sequence is 18 residues long. V lost 0 bases and J 3 bases, leaving 14 bases between the germline ends. TCRdb reapplied CATT to the reads. In the table there are about 6,100 delta-chain clones, roughly 2% of which are singletons.

Source material: blood. The chain links TRDV2 to TRDJ3; a weak D match, TRDD3 (5 bases). This receptor was taken from a child who was a newborn, infant or young child, either healthy, febrile or measles-vaccinated (not recorded which). The CDR3 sequence: CACDTWGLSFWDTRQMFF. CDR3 DNA: TGTGCCTGTGACACCTGGGGACTCAGCTTCTGGGACACCCGACAGATGTTTTTC.